This T cell receptor (beta chain) was identified during a study of identical twins. V was pared by 7 bases and J by 6 bases, with 22 bases between. CDR3 length equals 15 residues. CDR1 is LGHNT, CDR2 FRNRAP, per germline. TCRdb analysed the 5' RACE reads with MiXCR anew, one entry per CDR3 protein. The sample has fewer than 650,000 distinct CDR3 sequences, just over 7% seen once. The same specimen was also included in a second study, on yellow fever vaccine responses in identical twins.

Material for sequencing was PBMCs. This TCR came from a woman aged 18 to 35 in good health. J is TRBJ2-7 and V is TRBV12-5, with D perhaps assigned TRBD1 or TRBD2 (5 bases each). The CDR3: CASAQLRDPRSEQYF. Written as DNA, the CDR3 is TGTGCTAGTGCCCAGCTCCGGGACCCAAGGAGCGAGCAGTACTTC.